The clone carrying this T cell receptor beta chain was found a few times. Per the original data handling: It was from reference gene primer amplification that nucleated cell counts were estimated. The repertoire was sequenced with immunoSEQ multiplex PCR; TCRdb's copy has only in-frame clones and lacks some. V and J calls and clone size are as listed in that table; D and trimming were resolved from the DNA. The table lists about 140,000 clones, 70% to 80% of them singletons. This sample was taken from a study of blood T cell repertoires in COVID-19. The overall study: Researchers got acute and convalescent COVID-19 samples from the United States, Italy and Spain.

With 0 bases removed from V and 2 bases from J, the gap between germline ends came to 15 bases. The germline V gene encodes CDR1 LGHDT and CDR2 YNNKEL (reference sequence). The CDR3 extends over 17 amino acids. The origin of this receptor is a man in his 60s with acute or convalescent COVID-19. The sample was peripheral blood. The chain links TRBV3-1 (or the pseudogene TRBV3-2) to TRBJ2-3; maybe TRBD2 (5 bases). CDR3 sequence reads: CASSQDRRMAFTDTQYF. CDR3 nucleotide sequence: TGTGCCAGCAGCCAAGACCGGAGGATGGCCTTCACAGATACGCAGTATTTT.